This T cell receptor (beta chain) was identified during a study of shared clonotypes between healthy human individuals. The ends were cut back, 1 base at V and 2 bases at J, with 9 bases in the middle. In germline, CDR1 is SGHVS, CDR2 FNYEAQ. This CDR3 comprises 14 residues. TCRdb keeps only in-frame clones here, not all; method: immunoSEQ multiplex PCR. The profile covers roughly 720,000 clones, with roughly 88% appearing a single time and 30% to 35% taken by the ten largest. In this sample, this clone turned up once. Material for sequencing was memory CD8+ T cells from PBMCs. As for subset: CD45RO+ cells pooled with CCR7-negative TemRA cells. This clonotype was sampled from a man aged 18-30 years in good health. Some clones in this sample may be carry-over from other donors' samples. J is TRBJ2-7 and V is TRBV7-6, with D unclear. The CDR3 sequence: CASSLEVTAYEQYF. The CDR3 nucleotides read TGTGCCAGCAGCTTAGAGGTCACGGCCTACGAGCAGTACTTC.